The clone carrying this T cell receptor (beta chain) was observed at least ten times. Its antigen remains unidentified. Quantitative 5'-RACE with molecular barcodes generated TCR beta libraries. TCRdb reprocessed the 5' RACE reads via MiXCR and lists one record per CDR3 protein. The sample yields tens of thousands of distinct CDR3 sequences, approximately 7% seen once. This sample is part of a study of CD8 T cells in ankylosing spondylitis. Study results and caveats: Clones linked with disease were CD8+ and fairly uncommon in the peripheral blood. Reports say disease-linked clones showed up significantly more in matched ankylosing spondylitis synovial fluid. Past studies reported some motif variants in reactive arthritis synovial fluid and blood.

Germline CDR1 and CDR2: MNHNY and SVGAGI (reference sequence). This CDR3 has 13 amino acids. V shed 11 bases and J shed 6 bases, with 19 bases lying between them. This sequence joins TRBV6-6 and TRBJ1-1, with D maybe TRBD1 (6 bases). The sequence derives from a female donor with ankylosing spondylitis or in good health (not recorded which). Source material: blood, either unsorted or a sorted T cell fraction (not recorded which). This chain's CDR3 is CAAHPQGDSEAFF. The CDR3 region has the DNA TGTGCCGCCCATCCACAGGGTGACTCTGAAGCTTTCTTT.